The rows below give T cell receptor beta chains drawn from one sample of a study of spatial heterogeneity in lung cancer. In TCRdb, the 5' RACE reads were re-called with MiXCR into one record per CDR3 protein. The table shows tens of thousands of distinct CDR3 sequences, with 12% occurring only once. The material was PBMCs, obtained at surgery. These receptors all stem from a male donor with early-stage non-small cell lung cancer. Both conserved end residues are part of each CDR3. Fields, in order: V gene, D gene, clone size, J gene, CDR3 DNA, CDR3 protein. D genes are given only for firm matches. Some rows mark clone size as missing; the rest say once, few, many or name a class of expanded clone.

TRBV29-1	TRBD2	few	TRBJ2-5	TGCAGCGCCCGTCTCGGGGGGCAAGAGACCCAGTACTTC	CSARLGGQETQYF
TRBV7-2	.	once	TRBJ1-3	TGTGCCAGCACGGGGGGGCCTAGCAACTCTGGAAACACCATATATTTT	CASTGGPSNSGNTIYF
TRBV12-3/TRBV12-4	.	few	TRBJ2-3	TGTGCCAGCAGTTCCGGCGGGGACGGCACAGATACGCAGTATTTT	CASSSGGDGTDTQYF
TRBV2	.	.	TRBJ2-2	TGTGCCAGCAGGTTTGCGAGGAATACGAACACCGGGGAGCTGTTTTTT	CASRFARNTNTGELFF
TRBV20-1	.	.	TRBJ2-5	TGCAGTGCCTTAGCTGGTGAGACCCAGTACTTC	CSALAGETQYF
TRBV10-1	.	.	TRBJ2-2	TGCGCCAGTCAACAGGGCTTTAACACCGGGGAGCTGTTTTTT	CASQQGFNTGELFF
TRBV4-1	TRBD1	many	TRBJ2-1	TGCGCCAGCAGCCAAGCCTCGGGACAGGGGGCTTCTGAGCAGTTCTTC	CASSQASGQGASEQFF
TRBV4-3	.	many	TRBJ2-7	TGCGCCAGCAGCCAAGGGACAAACTACGAGCAGTACTTC	CASSQGTNYEQYF
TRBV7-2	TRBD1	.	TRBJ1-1	TGTGCCAGCAGCGTGACCAGGGGGATGGTTACTGAAGCTTTCTTT	CASSVTRGMVTEAFF
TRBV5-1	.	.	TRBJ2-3	TGCGCCAGCAGCTTGGCCGGGGGGACAGTTTCGTCCGACGGACGAGCCCCGCTGACAGATACGCAGTATTTT	CASSLAGGTVSSDGRAPLTDTQYF
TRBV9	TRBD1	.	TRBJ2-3	TGTGCCAGCAGCGTAGTAATGGGACAGAACACAGATACGCAGTATTTT	CASSVVMGQNTDTQYF
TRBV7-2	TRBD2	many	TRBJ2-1	TGTGCCAGCAGCCACATAGCGGGAGGGCACTACAATGAGCAGTTCTTC	CASSHIAGGHYNEQFF
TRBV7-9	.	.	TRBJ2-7	TGTGCCAGCAGTCGACGCCAGGGTGCCTACGAGCAGTACTTC	CASSRRQGAYEQYF
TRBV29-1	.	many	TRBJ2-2	TGCAGCGGCGCAGGGTTTACCGGGGAGCTGTTTTTT	CSGAGFTGELFF
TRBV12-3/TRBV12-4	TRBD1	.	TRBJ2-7	TGTGCCAGCAGTTCTGGACAGGCGTACGACTACGAGCAGTACTTC	CASSSGQAYDYEQYF
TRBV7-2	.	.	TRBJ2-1	TGTGCCAGCAGCAAAGGGGCCGGGAAGACGAGGGACAATGAGCAGTTCTTC	CASSKGAGKTRDNEQFF